The 10 T cell receptor beta chains listed next were all sequenced from one sample in a study of T cells after yellow fever vaccination. Each CDR3 protein gets one entry after TCRdb re-called the 5' RACE reads with MiXCR. The sample has hundreds of thousands of distinct CDR3 sequences; 13% are singletons. The sample consisted of PBMCs, taken on the day of the yellow fever booster vaccination. Receptors originate from a man younger than 40 who received the YFV17D yellow fever vaccine.

The chain recombines TRBV29-1 with TRBJ2-6; 7 nucleotides agree with TRBD1. The V and J ends lost 5 bases and 4 bases, in that order; junction bases with no gene match: 8. There are 15 residues in the CDR3. The germline gives CDR1 SQVTM, CDR2 ANQGSEA. The CDR3 sequence: CSVPGDRVGANVLTF. For the CDR3, the DNA is TGCAGCGTTCCCGGAGACAGGGTCGGGGCCAACGTCCTGACTTTC.

This clonotype showed up just a few times. This chain joins TRBV29-1 and TRBJ2-3; 9 bases fit TRBD2. Per germline, CDR1 SQVTM and CDR2 ANQGSEA. The J segment lost 1 base and the V segment lost 5 bases, leaving 4 bases of the junction unmatched. The CDR3 is 14 residues long. The CDR3 nucleotides read TGCAGCGTTTCCCGGACTAGCGGCACAGATACGCAGTATTTT. Its translation: CSVSRTSGTDTQYF.

The chain is built from TRBV28 and TRBJ1-5, with 7 bases identical to TRBD1. V lost 3 bases, J lost 6 bases, and 11 bases stayed unmatched. This CDR3 has 16 amino acids. CDR1 and CDR2 (germline): MDHEN, SYDVKM. The CDR3 spells CASSLPTGVLGQPQHF. CDR3 DNA sequence: TGTGCCAGCAGTTTGCCCACAGGGGTTCTCGGTCAGCCCCAGCATTTT.

This clonotype was counted only a few times. The rearrangement uses TRBV7-9 and TRBJ1-2; D is ambiguous. Looked up from germline, CDR1 is SEHNR and CDR2 is FQNEAQ (reference sequence). Between the trimmed V and J ends, which lost 3 bases and 4 bases, there was a span of 15 bases. The CDR3 spans 15 residues. The CDR3 is CASSFPHKDPYGYTF. The DNA of the CDR3 is TGTGCCAGCAGCTTCCCCCATAAAGACCCCTATGGCTACACCTTC.

The rearrangement links TRBV10-1 to TRBJ2-7; D possibly corresponds to TRBD1 (5 bases). Trimming removed 5 bases at V and 4 bases at J, with 15 bases between. The V gene's germline CDR1 is WNHNN and CDR2 SYGVQD (reference sequence). The CDR3 extends over 14 amino acids. The CDR3 DNA follows: TGCGCCAGCAGTCCCCAGGGCAAAGGGTACGAGCAGTACTTC. As protein: CASSPQGKGYEQYF.

Only a few counts were recorded for this clonotype. CDR3 nucleotide sequence: TGTGCCAGCAGTTACCCAGGGACACCCGAGGAAGCTTTCTTT. It specifies CASSYPGTPEEAFF. The chain has TRBV6-2 or TRBV6-3 and TRBJ1-1; D may be TRBD1 (6 bases). Germline assignment: CDR1 MNHEY and CDR2 SVGEGT. The V and J ends lost 2 bases and 8 bases respectively, with 15 bases between them. The CDR3 spans 14 residues.

Only a few counts were recorded for this clonotype. This chain connects TRBV30 to TRBJ2-7; D is unresolved. The CDR3 spans 13 residues. Germline CDR1 reads GTSNPN; CDR2 reads SVGIG (reference sequence). V dropped 2 bases and J dropped 4 bases, with 12 bases sitting between them. CDR3 DNA sequence: TGTGCCTGGAGTCTTGGAAGTGAGTACGAGCAGTACTTC. Amino acid sequence: CAWSLGSEYEQYF.

V and J are TRBV6-5 and TRBJ2-7; D possibly corresponds to TRBD2 (5 bases). V lost 2 bases and J lost 6, with 11 bases in between. The CDR3 totals 13 residues. The germline V gene has CDR1 MNHEY and CDR2 SVGAGI. The CDR3: CASSYPGGGEQYF. DNA of the CDR3: TGTGCCAGCAGTTACCCCGGCGGAGGCGAGCAGTACTTC.

This sequence joins TRBV5-4 and TRBJ2-7, with D perhaps TRBD1 (5 bases). CDR3 length: 12 amino acids. V lost 2 bases and J lost 7, with 10 bases in between. CDR1 and CDR2 (germline): SGHNT, YYREEE (reference sequence). The CDR3: CASSLQAGEQYF. The CDR3 DNA reads TGTGCCAGCAGCTTACAGGCTGGAGAGCAGTACTTC.

There are a few counts of this clonotype. The V and J genes are TRBV20-1 and TRBJ1-5, with D possibly TRBD1 on 6 matching bases. The length of the CDR3 is 13 residues. Germline loops: CDR1 DFQATT, CDR2 SNEGSKA (reference sequence). Trimming removed 5 bases at V and 6 bases at J, with 14 bases between. Here the CDR3 DNA reads TGCAGTGCTGTGTACAGGGCTTTTCAGCCCCAGCATTTT. Protein: CSAVYRAFQPQHF.